These 24 T cell receptor beta chains came from one sample sequenced in a study of T cells in localized non-small cell lung cancer (TCRdb year 2020). Libraries were made using the immunoSEQ multiplex PCR assay. TCRdb holds this immuneACCESS table with in-frame rearrangements only. Some clones are missing; in checked studies, unresolved V genes explain under half, and the rest has no known cause. The sample table shows 20,000 to 25,000 clones, and 87% are seen once. Together, the top ten hold 12% of the sample. The starting material was PBMCs, obtained before any cancer treatment. All receptors derive from a man aged 40 to 70 with stage II squamous cell lung carcinoma.

V and J are TRBV9 and TRBJ2-4; 10 bases agree with TRBD1. This CDR3 has 16 residues. The germline CDR1 and CDR2 sequences are SGDLS and YYNGEE. Unmatched junction bases numbered 5, after V lost 4 bases and J lost 1 base. The chain's CDR3 is CASSSGTGVAKNIQYF. CDR3 sequence (DNA): TGTGCCAGCAGCTCCGGGACAGGGGTTGCCAAAAACATTCAGTACTTC. Full variable domain (remainder filled in from reference TRBV9 and TRBJ2-4): DSGVTQTPKHLITATGQRVTLRCSPRSGDLSVYWYQQSLDQGLQFLIQYYNGEERAKGNILERFSAQQFPDLHSELNLSSLELGDSALYFCASSSGTGVAKNIQYFGAGTRLSVL.

The chain uses TRBV6-6 and TRBJ1-5, with D unresolved. Trimming removed 6 bases from V and 3 bases from J, with 12 bases in between. The germline V gene has CDR1 MNHNY and CDR2 SVGAGI (reference sequence). The CDR3 sequence is 14 residues long. The CDR3 reads CASSPEQINQPQHF. Written as DNA, the CDR3 is TGTGCCAGCAGCCCCGAACAGATCAATCAGCCCCAGCATTTT.

The chain has TRBV4-1 and TRBJ2-6, with D perhaps matching TRBD2 (5 bases). Per the germline V gene, CDR1 is MGHRA and CDR2 is YSYEKL. CDR3 length: 18 amino acids. V shed 1 base and J shed 0 bases, with 13 bases lying between them. For the CDR3, the DNA is TGCGCCAGCAGCCAAGCCCCGGGGAGCCCCTCTGGGGCCAACGTCCTGACTTTC. It translates to CASSQAPGSPSGANVLTF.

J is TRBJ1-2 and V is TRBV6-1; D remains unclear. Germline assignment: CDR1 MNHNS and CDR2 SASEGT. The CDR3 loop spans 13 amino acids. Trimming took off 4 bases at V and 6 bases at J, with 12 bases between the two ends. In nucleotides, the CDR3 is TGTGCCAGCAGTGCCACCTCCGTCGATGGCTACACCTTC. As protein: CASSATSVDGYTF.

The chain employs TRBV9 and TRBJ2-1; 7 bases are shared with TRBD2. Looked up from germline, CDR1 is SGDLS and CDR2 is YYNGEE. Trimming cost V 2 bases and J 11 bases; bases outside gene matches: 4. The CDR3 loop spans 12 amino acids. Here the CDR3 reads CASSVGGSKQFF. As DNA, the CDR3 is TGTGCCAGCAGCGTTGGCGGGAGTAAGCAGTTCTTC.

Comments on this clone: Other DNA variants within this sample encode the same CDR3. The chain employs TRBV7-2 and TRBJ2-3, with a possible D match to TRBD2 (6 bases). V was clipped by 3 bases and J by 2 bases, with 9 bases between them. This CDR3 is 14 amino acids long. Germline-derived CDR1 and CDR2 are SGHTA and FQGNSA. The CDR3 here is CASSLGLATDTQYF. DNA of the CDR3: TGTGCCAGCAGCTTGGGACTTGCCACAGATACGCAGTATTTT.

The chain combines TRBV5-1 with TRBJ1-2; 7 bases match TRBD1. Germline values: CDR1 SGHRS, CDR2 YFSETQ. The CDR3 consists of 13 residues. The trim removed 9 bases at V and 4 bases at J, leaving 9 bases unmatched. CDR3 sequence: CATSTGIGYGYTF. Here the CDR3 DNA reads TGCGCCACCTCGACAGGGATCGGCTATGGCTACACCTTC.

The V call is TRBV10-3, the J call TRBJ1-5, with TRBD1 identical over 10 bases. The CDR3 consists of 17 residues. Germline V gene data show CDR1 as ENHRY and CDR2 as SYGVKD. V lost 8 bases, J lost 2 bases, and 12 bases stayed unmatched. The CDR3 is CAIGGQGSARGNQPQHF. The CDR3 DNA reads TGTGCCATCGGGGGACAGGGGAGTGCGAGGGGCAATCAGCCCCAGCATTTT.

This clone occurred once. This chain joins TRBV5-1 and TRBJ2-2; D is perhaps TRBD1 (6 bases). V was cut by 4 bases and J by 6 bases, with 13 bases left in between. Germline-derived CDR1 and CDR2 are SGHRS and YFSETQ. CDR3 size: 14 residues. The CDR3 DNA reads as TGCGCCAGCAGCGTCCAACAGGGAGCCGGGGAGCTGTTTTTT. This codes for CASSVQQGAGELFF.

V usage is TRBV11-1 and J usage is TRBJ1-2, with 9 bases matching TRBD1. CDR1 is SGHAT and CDR2 is FQDESV in the germline V gene (reference sequence). Germline trimming cut 3 bases from V and 8 bases from J; bases unmatched to any gene: 7. This CDR3 comprises 14 residues. The CDR3 reads CASSLRDREKGYTF. CDR3 nucleotide sequence: TGTGCCAGCAGCTTGCGGGACAGGGAGAAGGGCTACACCTTC.

The rearrangement joins TRBV27 to TRBJ2-1; D unclear. This CDR3 is 13 amino acids long. The V and J ends lost 7 bases and 5 bases respectively, with 12 bases between them. Germline CDR1 MNHEY, CDR2 SMNVEV (reference sequence). CDR3 amino acids: CASIEYGNNEQFF. The CDR3, as DNA: TGTGCCAGCATCGAGTATGGGAACAATGAGCAGTTCTTC.

This clone was seen only a few times. The chain is built from TRBV28 and TRBJ2-3, with 11 bases lining up with TRBD2. Losses at the gene ends were 6 bases for V and 5 bases for J; bases not matched to a gene: 7. The CDR3 spans 15 residues. The germline V gene has CDR1 MDHEN and CDR2 SYDVKM. The CDR3 DNA reads as TGTGCCAGCAGCACTAGCGGGGGCTTCAGAGATACGCAGTATTTT. It codes for CASSTSGGFRDTQYF.

The rearrangement uses TRBV2 and TRBJ1-5, with 7 bases fitting TRBD1. The CDR3 length is 15 residues. Germline-derived CDR1 and CDR2 are SNHLY and FYNNEI. Germline trimming cut 10 bases from V and 4 bases from J; bases unmatched to any gene: 13. The CDR3 spells CATSPGTANNQPQHF. In DNA form, the CDR3 reads TGTGCCACCTCCCCTGGGACAGCCAATAATCAGCCCCAGCATTTT.

This chain links TRBV6-1 with TRBJ2-1; no firm D call. Germline V gene data show CDR1 as MNHNS and CDR2 as SASEGT. V lost 7 bases and J 6 bases, leaving 4 bases between the germline ends. The CDR3 consists of 10 residues. The CDR3 loop is CASNSNEQFF. CDR3 bases: TGTGCCAGCAACTCCAATGAGCAGTTCTTC.

The rearrangement links TRBV20-1 to TRBJ1-5; no firm D call. The germline V gene encodes CDR1 DFQATT and CDR2 SNEGSKA (reference sequence). The V gene lost 1 base and the J gene lost 7 bases, with 2 bases spanning the gap. The CDR3 runs 10 residues. The DNA for the CDR3 is TGCAGTGCTAGAGGACAGCCCCAGCATTTT. Translating gives CSARGQPQHF.

J is TRBJ1-1 and V is TRBV27, with D tentatively TRBD1 (6 bases). The CDR3 has 13 amino acids. Germline CDR1 reads MNHEY; CDR2 reads SMNVEV (reference sequence). The V and J ends lost 4 bases and 7 bases respectively, with 13 bases between them. The DNA for the CDR3 is TGTGCCAGCAGTTCCCAGGGGAGGAGTGAAGCTTTCTTT. The encoded protein is CASSSQGRSEAFF.

The genes are TRBV7-3 and TRBJ2-7; 9 bases fit TRBD2. The CDR3 covers 13 residues. Losses at the gene ends were 5 bases for V and 5 bases for J; bases not matched to a gene: 4. CDR1 and CDR2 (germline): SGHTA, FQGTGA. This chain's CDR3 is CASSPAGGNEQYF. The CDR3 coding sequence is TGTGCCAGCAGCCCAGCGGGGGGCAACGAGCAGTACTTC. Complete variable domain (other parts from reference TRBV7-3 and TRBJ2-7): GAGVSQTPSNKVTEKGKYVELRCDPISGHTALYWYRQSLGQGPEFLIYFQGTGAADDSGLPNDRFFAVRPEGSVSTLKIQRTERGDSAVYLCASSPAGGNEQYFGPGTRLTVT.

The V gene is TRBV6-1, the J gene TRBJ2-2, with a weak D call TRBD2 (6 bases). V dropped 6 bases and J dropped 6 bases, with 11 bases sitting between them. Germline loops: CDR1 MNHNS, CDR2 SASEGT. This CDR3 has 13 residues. Written as DNA, the CDR3 is TGTGCCAGCAGAGTAGCGGTATCCGGGGAGCTGTTTTTT. Its protein is CASRVAVSGELFF.

The genes are TRBV6-5 and TRBJ2-3; D could derive from TRBD1 or TRBD2 (5 bases each). V was shortened by 5 bases and J by 1 base, with 13 bases between the two germline ends. Per germline, CDR1 MNHEY and CDR2 SVGAGI. The CDR3 length is 15 residues. In DNA form, the CDR3 reads TGTGCCAGCAGTGGCTCGGGGCTTCGCACAGATACGCAGTATTTT. This encodes CASSGSGLRTDTQYF.

This chain joins TRBV28 and TRBJ2-5; D not resolved. The V and J ends lost 2 bases and 1 base respectively, with 8 bases between them. Germline CDR1 reads MDHEN; CDR2 reads SYDVKM. The CDR3 covers 14 residues. Written as DNA, the CDR3 is TGTGCCAGCAGTTTAAAACGGACCCAAGAGACCCAGTACTTC. Its protein is CASSLKRTQETQYF.

The V call is TRBV10-3, the J call TRBJ1-6; no definite D call. CDR1 is ENHRY and CDR2 is SYGVKD in the germline V gene. The CDR3 loop spans 13 amino acids. V lost 2 bases, J lost 6 bases, and 5 bases lay in between. CDR3 amino acids: CAISEGSNSPLHF. In DNA, the CDR3 is TGTGCCATCAGTGAGGGCAGTAATTCACCCCTCCACTTT.

This rearrangement joins TRBV6-1 to TRBJ2-1; TRBD1 might be the D (6 bases). This CDR3 is 14 amino acids long. Germline V gene lookup returns CDR1 MNHNS and CDR2 SASEGT. V gave up 1 base and J gave up 3 bases, with 7 bases separating them. The CDR3 DNA sequence: TGTGCCAGCAGTGAAGGGACAGTCTACAATGAGCAGTTCTTC. Translated: CASSEGTVYNEQFF.

The genes are TRBV9 and TRBJ2-1; 11 nucleotides line up with TRBD2. From germline, CDR1 is SGDLS and CDR2 YYNGEE. The CDR3 covers 14 residues. V dropped 4 bases and J dropped 9; count of bases not matched to a gene: 6. The DNA for the CDR3 is TGTGCCAGCAGCACCCTGACTAGCGGGGCTGAGCAGTTCTTC. It codes for CASSTLTSGAEQFF.

By frequency in the sample, this clone is medium-sized (0.01 to 0.1%). This chain joins TRBV7-9 and TRBJ2-7, with D tentatively TRBD2 (5 bases). This CDR3 is built from 14 residues. Deletions cut 5 bases from V and 5 bases from J, with 16 bases between. The germline V gene encodes CDR1 SEHNR and CDR2 FQNEAQ (reference sequence). As DNA, the CDR3 is TGTGCCAGCAGCCCCCCGGGGAGTAGGAACGAGCAGTACTTC. It encodes CASSPPGSRNEQYF. The full variable domain, in which reference TRBV7-9 and TRBJ2-7 provide the parts outside the CDR3, is DTGVSQNPRHKITKRGQNVTFRCDPISEHNRLYWYRQTLGQGPEFLTYFQNEAQLEKSRLLSDRFSAERPKGSFSTLEIQRTEQGDSAMYLCASSPPGSRNEQYFGPGTRLTVT.